One and the same sample provided the 20 T cell receptor beta chains below, sequenced in a study of T cells in localized non-small cell lung cancer. Measured with immunoSEQ multiplex PCR; TCRdb has only the in-frame clones, and not every one. The profile covers 100,000 to 150,000 clones, with 89% appearing a single time and roughly 1.8% taken by the ten largest. Sequencing was performed on peripheral blood, taken before any cancer treatment. The receptors derive from a female donor over 55 with stage I lung adenocarcinoma.

This chain joins TRBV5-4 and TRBJ1-1, with TRBD1 identical over 7 bases. Germline V CDR1 and CDR2: SGHNT, YYREEE (reference sequence). This CDR3 spans 15 amino acids. V lost 3 bases to trimming and J lost 5 bases; unmatched junction nucleotides: 10. CDR3 region: CASSSEPTGKTEAFF. The CDR3 nucleotides are TGTGCCAGCAGCTCGGAGCCGACAGGGAAAACTGAAGCTTTCTTT.

This chain joins TRBV7-2 and TRBJ1-1; the D is unclear. The CDR3 has 13 amino acids. V dropped 2 bases and J dropped 6 bases, with 10 bases sitting between them. The V gene's germline CDR1 is SGHTA and CDR2 FQGNSA. The DNA for the CDR3 is TGTGCCAGCAGCTTAAACAGTGGCCCTGAAGCTTTCTTT. Translated, it gives CASSLNSGPEAFF. Supplemented by reference TRBV7-2 and TRBJ1-1, the full variable domain reads GAGVSQSPSNKVTEKGKDVELRCDPISGHTALYWYRQSLGQGLEFLIYFQGNSAPDKSGLPSDRFSAERTGGSVSTLTIQRTQQEDSAVYLCASSLNSGPEAFFGQGTRLTVV.

The chain is built from TRBV5-4 and TRBJ2-7; TRBD2 aligns across 7 bases. Germline V gives CDR1 SGHNT, CDR2 YYREEE (reference sequence). V lost 3 bases and J lost 3; bases outside the gene matches: 9. The length of the CDR3 is 15 residues. Written as DNA, the CDR3 is TGTGCCAGCAGCTCTGGCCCCCTAGCGGTCTACGAGCAGTACTTC. This sequence encodes CASSSGPLAVYEQYF.

This clone came up a few times. J is TRBJ2-3 and V is TRBV2, with D maybe TRBD1 (5 bases). CDR3 length: 13 residues. Germline V gene data show CDR1 as SNHLY and CDR2 as FYNNEI. Trimming left V 6 bases short and J 8 bases short, with 15 bases between. The CDR3 is CASSAERDSTQYF. In nucleotides, the CDR3 is TGTGCCAGCAGCGCCGAGCGAGACAGTACGCAGTATTTT.

V usage is TRBV5-1 and J usage is TRBJ2-3, with D perhaps TRBD1 (5 bases). Germline CDR1 reads SGHRS; CDR2 reads YFSETQ. The CDR3 extends over 16 amino acids. V shed 0 bases and J shed 3 bases, with 14 bases lying between them. This CDR3 is CASSLDRSPGTDTQYF. DNA of the CDR3: TGCGCCAGCAGCTTGGACCGGAGTCCAGGGACAGATACGCAGTATTTT.

V usage is TRBV5-4 and J usage is TRBJ1-5; D is unclear. Germline-derived CDR1 and CDR2 are SGHNT and YYREEE (reference sequence). V lost 3 bases to trimming and J lost 2 bases, with 9 bases between them. The CDR3 extends over 14 amino acids. CDR3 loop: CASSWDFGNQPQHF. DNA for the CDR3: TGTGCCAGCAGCTGGGATTTCGGCAATCAGCCCCAGCATTTT.

J is TRBJ2-1 and V is TRBV28, with TRBD2 identical over 9 bases. The junction had 7 bases not matched to a gene; V was cut back by 3 bases and J by 7 bases. Germline V gene data show CDR1 as MDHEN and CDR2 as SYDVKM. The CDR3 totals 15 residues. The CDR3 nucleotides are TGTGCCAGCAGTTTCTTCAGCGGGAGGAGGAATGAGCAGTTCTTC. As protein: CASSFFSGRRNEQFF. The variable domain in full, with the rest retrieved from reference TRBV28 and TRBJ2-1, is DVKVTQSSRYLVKRTGEKVFLECVQDMDHENMFWYRQDPGLGLRLIYFSYDVKMKEKGDIPEGYSVSREKKERFSLILESASTNQTSMYLCASSFFSGRRNEQFFGPGTRLTVL.

The chain links TRBV7-7 to TRBJ1-5; a possible D gene is TRBD1 (6 bases). Germline loops: CDR1 SSHAT, CDR2 FNYEAQ (reference sequence). The CDR3 covers 17 residues. V dropped 3 bases and J dropped 0 bases, with 15 bases sitting between them. The CDR3 DNA is TGTGCCAGCAGCTTCTTACAGGGTGCGAGTAGCAATCAGCCCCAGCATTTT. Protein sequence: CASSFLQGASSNQPQHF.

The gene calls are TRBV6-6 and TRBJ1-5; D gene ambiguous. V shed 0 bases and J shed 7 bases, with 10 bases lying between them. The CDR3 is 14 residues long. Germline V gene data show CDR1 as MNHNY and CDR2 as SVGAGI (reference sequence). CDR3 DNA: TGTGCCAGCAGTTACTCCTCCGGGGTCCAGCCCCAGCATTTT. Amino acid sequence: CASSYSSGVQPQHF.

This sequence joins TRBV28 and TRBJ2-7; 12 bases fit TRBD1. The germline V gene has CDR1 MDHEN and CDR2 SYDVKM. Trimming at V came to 9 bases and at J to 5 bases, leaving 14 bases not matched to a gene. CDR3 length equals 16 residues. The CDR3 region has the DNA TGTGCCAGTATTCAATCCGGGACAGGGGGCTTCGACGAGCAGTACTTC. Translation: CASIQSGTGGFDEQYF.

The chain carries TRBV15 and TRBJ2-7; TRBD2 agrees at 8 bases. V was clipped by 0 bases and J by 6 bases; unmatched bases: 4. Germline assignment: CDR1 LNHNV and CDR2 YYDKDF (reference sequence). The CDR3 extends over 14 amino acids. CDR3 sequence: CATSRDHGRAEQYF. In DNA, the CDR3 is TGTGCCACCAGCAGAGATCACGGGAGGGCCGAGCAGTACTTC. The whole variable domain, filled in from reference TRBV15 and TRBJ2-7, reads DAMVIQNPRYQVTQFGKPVTLSCSQTLNHNVMYWYQQKSSQAPKLLFHYYDKDFNNEADTPDNFQSRRPNTSFCFLDIRSPGLGDTAMYLCATSRDHGRAEQYFGPGTRLTVT.

The chain couples TRBV7-3 to TRBJ2-5, with D tentatively TRBD1 (5 bases). V was cut by 1 base and J by 3 bases, with 12 bases left in between. CDR3 length equals 15 residues. CDR1 is SGHTA, CDR2 FQGTGA, per germline. Here the CDR3 reads CASSLKWGREETQYF. CDR3 DNA sequence: TGTGCCAGCAGCTTAAAGTGGGGCAGAGAAGAGACCCAGTACTTC.

The sample holds a few counts of this clone. The chain uses TRBV9 and TRBJ2-1, with D maybe TRBD2 (6 bases). This CDR3 region has 12 residues. V gave up 4 bases and J gave up 7 bases, with 9 bases separating them. Germline V CDR1 and CDR2: SGDLS, YYNGEE. The CDR3 DNA reads TGTGCCAGCAGCCCAAGCGGGAATGAGCAGTTCTTC. Encoded protein: CASSPSGNEQFF.

The chain links TRBV7-8 to TRBJ2-3; TRBD2 agrees at 8 bases. V shed 1 base, J shed 2 bases, and the junction held 11 bases outside the gene matches. This CDR3 has 18 residues. Per germline, CDR1 SGHVS and CDR2 FQNEAQ. The DNA of the CDR3 is TGTGCCAGCAGCTTAGACTCGCCACTAGCGGCAAACACAGATACGCAGTATTTT. Protein: CASSLDSPLAANTDTQYF.

This clone was observed a few times. The V and J genes are TRBV5-4 and TRBJ2-5; no firm D call. V lost 3 bases and J lost 5, with 8 bases in between. Germline V gene sequence: CDR1 SGHNT, CDR2 YYREEE (reference sequence). The CDR3 runs 12 residues. The CDR3: CASSSDTETQYF. Here the CDR3 DNA reads TGTGCCAGCAGCTCTGACACGGAGACCCAGTACTTC.

The chain uses TRBV7-6 and TRBJ1-1; D is unclear. CDR3 length equals 14 residues. The ends were cut back, 5 bases at V and 4 bases at J, with 14 bases in the middle. Germline V CDR1 and CDR2: SGHVS, FNYEAQ. As DNA, the CDR3 is TGTGCCAGCAGCCTGCGGACGGCGGTCACTGAAGCTTTCTTT. Protein: CASSLRTAVTEAFF.

J is TRBJ2-3 and V is TRBV6-5, with TRBD2 matching over 7 bases. The CDR3 is made up of 14 amino acids. V shed 6 bases, J shed 2 bases, and the junction held 5 bases outside the gene matches. Germline V CDR1 and CDR2: MNHEY, SVGAGI. CDR3 sequence: CASSRAGPTDTQYF. The DNA of the CDR3 is TGTGCCAGCAGCCGAGCGGGACCCACAGATACGCAGTATTTT.

The chain has TRBV4-1 and TRBJ2-1, with D tentatively TRBD2 (6 bases). The V gene's germline CDR1 is MGHRA and CDR2 YSYEKL. CDR3 length: 16 residues. V was pared by 1 base and J by 2 bases, with 12 bases between. CDR3 loop: CASSQAAGRPYNEQFF. CDR3 DNA sequence: TGCGCCAGCAGCCAAGCGGCGGGACGCCCCTACAATGAGCAGTTCTTC.

Here the CDR3 reads CATSDRGGQPQHF. The CDR3 DNA reads as TGTGCCACCTCGGACAGGGGGGGTCAGCCCCAGCATTTT. V is TRBV19 and J is TRBJ1-5, with TRBD1 matching 10 bases. The germline CDR1 and CDR2 sequences are LNHDA and SQIVND (reference sequence). The CDR3 runs to 13 residues. Trimming removed 10 bases from V and 6 bases from J; junction bases left unmatched: 6.

The chain links TRBV6-1 to TRBJ2-5; weak D call: TRBD2 (7 bases). The length of the CDR3 is 15 residues. V dropped 6 bases and J dropped 5 bases, with 19 bases sitting between them. Germline V gene data show CDR1 as MNHNS and CDR2 as SASEGT. The CDR3 here is CASSALGGARETQYF. The DNA of the CDR3 is TGTGCCAGCAGCGCCCTGGGGGGGGCTAGGGAGACCCAGTACTTC.